The 2 T cell receptor beta chains below all came from one sample that was sequenced in a study of tumor-infiltrating lymphocytes in primary liver carcinoma. From roughly 0.55 ug of total RNA, TCR beta-specific cDNA was reverse-transcribed using a constant-region primer. Construction of TCR beta libraries relied on three successive nested multiplex PCR rounds employing slightly modified ARM-PCR. In the first two PCR rounds, TRBV1-TRBV30 forward primers were paired with a C-beta reverse primer, and each round lasted approximately 10 cycles. One entry per CDR3 protein results from TCRdb running MiXCR on the multiplex PCR reads. The sample records around 330,000 distinct CDR3 sequences, around 50% being singletons. Blood RNA came from unsorted whole blood; germline DNA was also extracted. Sequenced input: peripheral blood. These TCRs come from a woman younger than 45 with primary liver carcinoma and hepatitis B virus infection.

As for this clonotype: A much larger clone differs from this one at a single base, so this may be a read error. It is likely a read error, because the conserved phenylalanine at the end of the CDR3 is missing. V is TRBV10-2 and J is TRBJ1-5; possibly TRBD1 for D (5 bases). Per germline, CDR1 WSHSY and CDR2 SAAADI. With 7 bases removed from V and 5 bases from J, the gap between germline ends came to 15 bases. There are 14 residues in the CDR3. This chain's CDR3 is CASKFGGEDQPQHL. CDR3 DNA: TGCGCCAGCAAATTCGGGGGGGAGGATCAGCCCCAGCATCTT.

Points on this clonotype: As the CDR3 is not closed by the conserved phenylalanine or tryptophan, this likely results from a read error. V is TRBV6-1 and J is TRBJ2-3, with 8 bases identical to TRBD1. V trimming: 8 bases; J trimming: 0 bases; junction bases outside the gene matches: 7. Germline assignment: CDR1 MNHNS and CDR2 SASEGT. The CDR3 consists of 15 residues. CDR3: CASQRTGPSTDTQYY. CDR3 sequence (DNA): TGTGCCAGCCAAAGGACAGGGCCTAGCACAGATACGCAGTATTAT.